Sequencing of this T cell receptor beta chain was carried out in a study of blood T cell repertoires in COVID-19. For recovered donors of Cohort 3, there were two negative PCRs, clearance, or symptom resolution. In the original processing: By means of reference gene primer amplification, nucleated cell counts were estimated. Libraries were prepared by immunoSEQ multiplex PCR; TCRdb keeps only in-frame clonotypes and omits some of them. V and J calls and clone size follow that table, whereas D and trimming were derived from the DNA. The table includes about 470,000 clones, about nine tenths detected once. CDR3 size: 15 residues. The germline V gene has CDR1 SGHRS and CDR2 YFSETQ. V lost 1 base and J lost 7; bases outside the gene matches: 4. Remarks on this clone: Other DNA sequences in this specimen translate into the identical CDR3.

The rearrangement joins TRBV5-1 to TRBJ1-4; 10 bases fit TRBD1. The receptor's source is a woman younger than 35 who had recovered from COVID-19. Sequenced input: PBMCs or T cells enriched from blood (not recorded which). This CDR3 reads CASSLKGDRGEKLFF. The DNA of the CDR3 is TGCGCCAGCAGCTTGAAAGGGGACAGGGGTGAAAAACTGTTTTTT.